This is a list of T cell receptor beta chains from one sample in a study of T cell responses to AZD1222 COVID-19 vaccine. Libraries were prepared by immunoSEQ multiplex PCR; TCRdb keeps only in-frame clonotypes and omits some of them. The sample comprises 65,000 or so clones, over 80% of which are singletons, and over 7.5% rests with the top ten. The starting material was peripheral blood, obtained on day 0 of AZD1222 vaccination. Every receptor here comes from an adult in good health. Both conserved end residues are part of each CDR3. The D gene is left open where the match is weak. A clone size is listed for some rows: how often the clone was seen (once, few, many), or a class if it is expanded.

D gene,clone size,J gene,V gene,CDR3 DNA,CDR3 protein
-,-,TRBJ1-4,TRBV4-3,TGCGCCAGCAGCCAAGCCGCAGCTCCGGGACGTAATGAAAAACTGTTTTTT,CASSQAAAPGRNEKLFF
-,-,TRBJ1-6,TRBV3-1/TRBV3-2,TGTGCCAGGGACCACGGGTCGACGGGTGAATGTAATTCACCCCTCCACTTT,CARDHGSTGECNSPLHF
-,-,TRBJ1-1,TRBV3-1/TRBV3-2,TGTGCCAGCAGCCAAGGGGGAGGTTTGGACACTGAAGCTTTCTTT,CASSQGGGLDTEAFF
-,-,TRBJ2-1,TRBV5-1,TGCGCCAGCAGCTTGGCCGGGCAGGCTTACAATGAGCAGTTCTTC,CASSLAGQAYNEQFF
TRBD1,few,TRBJ1-6,TRBV5-1,TGCGCCAGCAGCTCGGGACAGGACTCCTCACCCCTCCACTTT,CASSSGQDSSPLHF
-,-,TRBJ1-3,TRBV2,TGTGCCAGCGGCCATTTAGAGATGCTTAAGGGAAACACCATATATTTT,CASGHLEMLKGNTIYF
TRBD2,-,TRBJ2-7,TRBV6-2/TRBV6-3,TGTGCCAGCAGTTACTTGGCGACTAGCGGGGGGTCTATGTACGAGCAGTACTTC,CASSYLATSGGSMYEQYF
-,-,TRBJ1-5,TRBV5-1,TGCGCCAGCAGCCTCGGGACGGGAGATCAGCCCCAGCATTTT,CASSLGTGDQPQHF
TRBD1,-,TRBJ2-7,TRBV9,TGTGCCAGCAGCACAGCCCCGGGACAGGCATACGAGCAGTACTTC,CASSTAPGQAYEQYF
TRBD1,few,TRBJ1-4,TRBV5-7,TGTGCCAGCAGCCCCGGACAGGAACCATCAACTAATGAAAAACTGTTTTTT,CASSPGQEPSTNEKLFF
-,-,TRBJ2-2,TRBV5-1,TGCGCCAGCAGCTTGGCAGGGGACACCGGGGAGCTGTTTTTT,CASSLAGDTGELFF
TRBD1,-,TRBJ2-7,TRBV28,TGTGCCAGCAGTTTAGGCAACAGGGGGCGTGAGCAGTACTTC,CASSLGNRGREQYF
-,few,TRBJ2-2,TRBV15,TGTGCCACCAGCAGAGATGTGGCTAGCCTGACCGGGGAGCTGTTTTTT,CATSRDVASLTGELFF
TRBD1,-,TRBJ2-1,TRBV19,TGTGCCAGTAGTTACAGGGGCGCCTACAATGAGCAGTTCTTC,CASSYRGAYNEQFF